The next 22 T cell receptor beta chains were all read from a single sample in a study of CD8+ T cells in alopecia areata. The treatment was: oral pan-JAK inhibitor, 5-10 mg twice daily. RNA extraction was followed by reverse transcription into cDNA, which acted as the sequencing template. Clones were read by immunoSEQ multiplex PCR, and TCRdb kept only the in-frame ones, dropping some. The sample has roughly 120,000 clones, around 58% seen once; the top ten hold under 35%. Specimen: CD8+ T cells sorted from blood, collected at week 4, from a patient treated with tofacitinib. Receptor source: a human donor with alopecia areata.

This clone was seen more than once but under ten times. The gene calls are TRBV30 and TRBJ2-1; 12 bases match TRBD2. The J segment lost 6 bases and the V segment lost 2 bases, leaving 5 bases of the junction unmatched. The CDR3 has 15 residues. Germline V gives CDR1 GTSNPN, CDR2 SVGIG (reference sequence). In DNA form, the CDR3 reads TGTGCCTGGAGTCTGACTAGCGGGGGTTCCAATGAGCAGTTCTTC. Amino acids: CAWSLTSGGSNEQFF.

The V and J genes are TRBV6-1 and TRBJ1-2; maybe TRBD1 (6 bases). Trimming cost V 10 bases and J 2 bases, with 14 bases left between them. Per the germline V gene, CDR1 is MNHNS and CDR2 is SASEGT. This CDR3 comprises 13 residues. CDR3 nucleotides: TGTGCCATTTCGACAGGAGTAAACTATGGCTACACCTTC. Encoded protein: CAISTGVNYGYTF.

The chain recombines TRBV30 with TRBJ2-7; 9 nucleotides align to TRBD2. The CDR3 loop spans 13 amino acids. CDR1 and CDR2 (germline): GTSNPN, SVGIG (reference sequence). V shed 2 bases and J 5 bases; nucleotides not matched to a gene: 4. The CDR3 region is CAWSSGGINEQYF. The CDR3 bases are TGTGCCTGGAGTAGCGGGGGGATCAACGAGCAGTACTTC. Filled out from reference TRBV30 and TRBJ2-7, the complete variable domain reads SQTIHQWPATLVQPVGSPLSLECTVEGTSNPNLYWYRQAAGRGLQLLFYSVGIGQISSEVPQNLSASRPQDRQFILSSKKLLLSDSGFYLCAWSSGGINEQYFGPGTRLTVT.

As regards this clone: The germline gene is not matched at one end of the junction; a read error may be the cause. J is TRBJ1-3 and V is TRBV7-9; 7 positions match TRBD1. Looked up from germline, CDR1 is SEHNR and CDR2 is FQNEAQ (reference sequence). The CDR3 totals 12 residues. CDR3 sequence reads: CASSLAGGQETF. The CDR3, as DNA: TGTGCCAGCAGCTTAGCAGGCGGACAGGAAACCTTT.

The chain couples TRBV29-1 to TRBJ1-5; D may be TRBD1 (6 bases). Per germline, CDR1 SQVTM and CDR2 ANQGSEA. V was cut by 7 bases and J by 6 bases, with 22 bases left in between. The CDR3 extends over 15 amino acids. CDR3 DNA sequence: TGCAGCGCGGCAACCTTGGGCAGGGGAGGTCAGCCCCAGCATTTT. It yields the protein CSAATLGRGGQPQHF.

This chain joins TRBV7-9 and TRBJ2-5, with D perhaps TRBD2 (5 bases). This CDR3 has 13 amino acids. V lost 8 bases and J lost 4, with 14 bases in between. Per germline, CDR1 SEHNR and CDR2 FQNEAQ (reference sequence). CDR3 protein: CASPIDYLETQYF. The CDR3 DNA sequence: TGTGCCAGCCCCATAGACTATCTAGAGACCCAGTACTTC.

This clone was observed a handful of times. The chain uses TRBV4-1 and TRBJ1-1; TRBD1 matches 9 bases. Germline CDR1 and CDR2: MGHRA and YSYEKL. The CDR3 loop spans 15 amino acids. V gave up 0 bases and J gave up 6 bases; unmatched junction bases: 5. CDR3 DNA sequence: TGCGCCAGCAGCCAAGAGGGGACAGGGAAGGCTGAAGCTTTCTTT. Its protein is CASSQEGTGKAEAFF.

V is TRBV2 and J is TRBJ1-2; D is ambiguous. Trimming stripped 10 bases from V and 3 bases from J, with 15 bases between. CDR3 length: 13 residues. The germline V gene has CDR1 SNHLY and CDR2 FYNNEI. The CDR3 here is CATFSTEDYGYTF. CDR3 sequence (DNA): TGTGCCACTTTCTCGACCGAAGACTATGGCTACACCTTC.

The chain uses TRBV29-1 and TRBJ1-1; D gene unclear. V shed 6 bases and J shed 0 bases, with 17 bases lying between them. Germline V lookup: CDR1 SQVTM, CDR2 ANQGSEA. There are 15 residues in the CDR3. CDR3 DNA: TGCAGCGTCCTTCCTGGAGAGTCCTTGAACACTGAAGCTTTCTTT. Protein product: CSVLPGESLNTEAFF.

The chain joins TRBV30 to TRBJ1-2; D not resolved. The CDR3 is 18 residues long. The V gene lost 4 bases and the J gene lost 4 bases, with 28 bases spanning the gap. The germline gives CDR1 GTSNPN, CDR2 SVGIG (reference sequence). The DNA of the CDR3 is TGTGCCTGGATGGCGGTTGGTTGGAGCACCCACCCTCTCTATGGCTACACCTTC. This sequence encodes CAWMAVGWSTHPLYGYTF.

This chain joins TRBV10-3 and TRBJ1-5; D call uncertain. Germline assignment: CDR1 ENHRY and CDR2 SYGVKD. This CDR3 has 14 residues. V was shortened by 4 bases and J by 3 bases, with 10 bases between the two germline ends. The CDR3 DNA sequence: TGTGCCATCAGTGGCTCAGCTCACAATCAGCCCCAGCATTTT. Protein sequence: CAISGSAHNQPQHF.

This rearrangement joins TRBV6-5 to TRBJ2-7, with 7 bases fitting TRBD1. V trimming: 2 bases; J trimming: 0 bases; junction bases outside the gene matches: 7. Germline CDR1 and CDR2: MNHEY and SVGAGI. The CDR3 covers 16 residues. The CDR3 protein is CASSYEPGQSSYEQYF. Written as DNA, the CDR3 is TGTGCCAGCAGTTACGAACCGGGACAGTCCTCCTACGAGCAGTACTTC.

V and J are TRBV6-1 and TRBJ2-3; TRBD2 aligns across 7 bases. CDR1 and CDR2 (germline): MNHNS, SASEGT. Trimming took 4 bases from V and 2 from J; bases not matched to a gene: 6. The length of the CDR3 is 15 residues. The CDR3 nucleotides read TGTGCCAGCAGTGTGTGGGCGGGGGACACAGATACGCAGTATTTT. As protein: CASSVWAGDTDTQYF.

J is TRBJ1-5 and V is TRBV7-4; the D is unclear. Germline CDR1 reads SGHVT; CDR2 reads SQSDAQ. The length of the CDR3 is 15 residues. Trimming stripped 5 bases from V and 0 bases from J, with 11 bases between. CDR3 region: CASSPPDVSNQPQHF. CDR3 sequence (DNA): TGTGCCAGCAGCCCCCCGGACGTTAGCAATCAGCCCCAGCATTTT. Based on the CDR3 plus reference TRBV7-4 and TRBJ1-5, the full variable domain is GAGVSQSPRYKVAKRGRDVALRCDSISGHVTLYWYRQTLGQGSEVLTYSQSDAQRDKSGRPSGRFSAERPERSVSTLKIQRTEQGDSAVYLCASSPPDVSNQPQHFGDGTRLSIL.

The CDR3 reads CSGEGIDYNEQFF. Written as DNA, the CDR3 is TGCAGTGGTGAAGGGATTGATTACAATGAGCAGTTCTTC. The chain combines TRBV29-1 with TRBJ2-1; D uncertain. Germline values: CDR1 SQVTM, CDR2 ANQGSEA. The CDR3 is 13 residues long.

This clone has a handful of counts. The rearrangement joins TRBV27 to TRBJ2-5; D is unresolved. CDR1 is MNHEY and CDR2 is SMNVEV in the germline V gene (reference sequence). The CDR3 is 14 amino acids. Trimming stripped 2 bases from V and 2 bases from J, with 9 bases between. CDR3: CASSLRAEQETQYF. DNA of the CDR3: TGTGCCAGCAGTTTAAGGGCAGAACAAGAGACCCAGTACTTC.

The genes are TRBV5-1 and TRBJ1-2; D is ambiguous. The germline CDR1 and CDR2 sequences are SGHRS and YFSETQ. Trimming shortened V by 9 bases and J by 8 bases, and 14 bases separated the two germline ends. This CDR3 is 11 amino acids long. The DNA for the CDR3 is TGCGCCACCCCGACCGATGGGGGCTACACCTTC. This sequence encodes CATPTDGGYTF.

The chain couples TRBV19 to TRBJ1-2; 8 nucleotides agree with TRBD1. J lost 1 base, V lost 8 bases, and 3 bases had no gene match. The germline CDR1 and CDR2 sequences are LNHDA and SQIVND (reference sequence). The CDR3 runs 13 residues. The CDR3 nucleotides are TGTGCCAGTCAGGGGGCCCTTAACTATGGCTACACCTTC. This encodes CASQGALNYGYTF.

The chain joins TRBV29-1 to TRBJ2-7, with D perhaps TRBD1 or TRBD2 (6 bases each). The CDR3 has 13 residues. Germline V gene lookup returns CDR1 SQVTM and CDR2 ANQGSEA. V lost 6 bases to trimming and J lost 7 bases, with 19 bases between them. CDR3 bases: TGCAGCGTGCGGACAGCCGGGAGATTGGAGCAGTACTTC. It is translated as CSVRTAGRLEQYF.

This clone was seen more than once but under ten times. The genes are TRBV28 and TRBJ2-7; possibly TRBD1 for D (6 bases). Between the trimmed V and J ends, which lost 6 bases and 4 bases, there was a span of 19 bases. Germline V CDR1 and CDR2: MDHEN, SYDVKM. The CDR3 contains 15 residues. The CDR3, as DNA: TGTGCCAGCAGACCAACAGGGCTTCTTGCTTACGAGCAGTACTTC. Amino acids: CASRPTGLLAYEQYF.

The V and J genes are TRBV7-9 and TRBJ1-1, with D perhaps matching TRBD1 (5 bases). V was cut by 11 bases and J by 4 bases, with 14 bases left in between. The germline V gene has CDR1 SEHNR and CDR2 FQNEAQ (reference sequence). The CDR3 is 12 amino acids. The DNA for the CDR3 is TGTGCCGGGGAGGGGATAGGCACTGAAGCTTTCTTT. This encodes CAGEGIGTEAFF. The full variable domain, its missing parts supplied by reference TRBV7-9 and TRBJ1-1, is DTGVSQNPRHKITKRGQNVTFRCDPISEHNRLYWYRQTLGQGPEFLTYFQNEAQLEKSRLLSDRFSAERPKGSFSTLEIQRTEQGDSAMYLCAGEGIGTEAFFGQGTRLTVV.

The chain carries TRBV5-6 and TRBJ1-1; D is uncertain. The CDR3 runs 13 residues. The V and J ends lost 3 bases and 4 bases respectively, with 10 bases between them. CDR1 SGHDT and CDR2 YYEEEE come from the germline V gene. The CDR3 loop is CASSYYRGTEAFF. The DNA for the CDR3 is TGTGCCAGCAGCTATTACCGGGGCACTGAAGCTTTCTTT. The whole variable domain, filled in from reference TRBV5-6 and TRBJ1-1, reads DAGVTQSPTHLIKTRGQQVTLRCSPKSGHDTVSWYQQALGQGPQFIFQYYEEEERQRGNFPDRFSGHQFPNYSSELNVNALLLGDSALYLCASSYYRGTEAFFGQGTRLTVV.